A single TCR beta chain is shown here with its context. The sample originates from a study of blood T cell repertoires in COVID-19. For the study at large: Sources were T cells, B-cell-depleted T cells, or PBMCs; the material itself was cDNA or gDNA.

V lost 5 bases and J 7 bases, leaving 14 bases between the germline ends. Germline V gene sequence: CDR1 SNHLY, CDR2 FYNNEI. The length of the CDR3 is 13 residues. Repertoires were generated with immunoSEQ multiplex PCR, while TCRdb's copy carries only in-frame clones and drops some. The table has about 190,000 clones, roughly 86% seen once. Sequencing input: PBMCs or T cells enriched from blood (not recorded which). This receptor was identified in a middle-aged woman in a cohort exposed to, infected with or recovered from COVID-19 (not recorded which). This sequence joins TRBV2 and TRBJ1-1; a possible D gene is TRBD1 (5 bases). The DNA of the CDR3 is TGTGCCAGCAGTCGTAGGGGCAGGAGTGAAGCTTTCTTT. The encoded protein is CASSRRGRSEAFF.